A single sample is the source of the 21 T cell receptor beta chains below, sequenced in a study of blood T cell repertoires in COVID-19. Data came from immunoSEQ multiplex PCR; TCRdb stores just in-frame clones and leaves some out. This table has more than 150,000 clones, roughly 88% appearing once. The specimen was peripheral blood. The receptors originated from a woman aged 55-75 years with acute or convalescent COVID-19.

The chain combines TRBV7-2 with TRBJ2-1; 9 bases match TRBD2. The CDR3 covers 17 residues. V gave up 1 base and J gave up 6 bases; unmatched junction bases: 10. Germline loops: CDR1 SGHTA, CDR2 FQGNSA. CDR3: CASSLDGGGGFSNEQFF. The CDR3 DNA reads as TGTGCCAGCAGCTTAGATGGCGGGGGGGGTTTTAGCAATGAGCAGTTCTTC.

The CDR3 here is CASSSTENSPLHF. The CDR3 coding sequence is TGTGCCAGCAGTTCAACAGAAAATTCACCCCTCCACTTT. The chain uses TRBV6-6 and TRBJ1-6; no clear D gene. Germline CDR1 MNHNY, CDR2 SVGAGI (reference sequence). This CDR3 spans 13 amino acids. The ends were cut back, 4 bases at V and 7 bases at J, with 8 bases in the middle.

The chain recombines TRBV18 with TRBJ2-7; perhaps TRBD1 as D (6 bases). V was shortened by 6 bases and J by 3 bases, with 18 bases between the two germline ends. The length of the CDR3 is 15 residues. Looked up from germline, CDR1 is KGHSH and CDR2 is LQKENI. The CDR3, as DNA: TGTGCCAGCTCTCACCCAGGGGAAGGGGTCTACGAGCAGTACTTC. It yields the protein CASSHPGEGVYEQYF.

This sequence joins TRBV18 and TRBJ1-2, with D perhaps matching TRBD1 (5 bases). V lost 3 bases, J lost 5 bases, and 25 bases lay in between. Looked up from germline, CDR1 is KGHSH and CDR2 is LQKENI. This CDR3 contains 18 residues. DNA of the CDR3: TGTGCCAGCTCACCTGGATTAGCAGGGTCGAGTCCCGATTATGGCTACACCTTC. Amino acids: CASSPGLAGSSPDYGYTF.

The chain is built from TRBV7-8 and TRBJ2-1, with 10 bases identical to TRBD2. J lost 2 bases, V lost 1 base, and 11 bases had no gene match. CDR1 is SGHVS and CDR2 is FQNEAQ in the germline V gene. This CDR3 has 19 residues. CDR3 sequence: CASSLVPSGGVWAYNEQFF. The DNA for the CDR3 is TGTGCCAGCAGCTTAGTACCTAGCGGGGGAGTCTGGGCCTACAATGAGCAGTTCTTC.

V is TRBV7-9 and J is TRBJ2-5; 8 bases map to TRBD1. Looked up from germline, CDR1 is SEHNR and CDR2 is FQNEAQ (reference sequence). The CDR3 is 14 amino acids. Unmatched junction bases numbered 5, after V lost 3 bases and J lost 5 bases. The CDR3 region is CASSFRQGLETQYF. DNA for the CDR3: TGTGCCAGCAGCTTCCGACAGGGGCTGGAGACCCAGTACTTC.

This sequence joins TRBV6-6 and TRBJ1-2; weak D call: TRBD1 (6 bases). The CDR3 is 14 residues long. From germline, CDR1 is MNHNY and CDR2 SVGAGI (reference sequence). V was pared by 0 bases and J by 8 bases, with 13 bases between. The CDR3 loop is CASSYSQGTGGYTF. DNA for the CDR3: TGTGCCAGCAGTTACTCCCAGGGGACGGGCGGCTACACCTTC.

This clone has a handful of counts. V usage is TRBV12-3 or TRBV12-4 and J usage is TRBJ2-7, with D possibly TRBD2 on 6 matching bases. The CDR3 loop spans 12 amino acids. Trimming took 5 bases from V and 3 from J, leaving 8 bases between them. The CDR3 sequence is CASSGGSYEQYF. The CDR3 DNA sequence: TGTGCCAGCAGTGGGGGGAGCTACGAGCAGTACTTC.

The rearrangement joins TRBV14 to TRBJ1-2; D perhaps matches TRBD1 (5 bases). Trimming removed 1 base at V and 5 bases at J, with 20 bases between. The CDR3 has 17 residues. Germline CDR1 and CDR2: SGHDN and FVKESK. The CDR3 DNA sequence: TGTGCCAGCAGCCAAGTAGTCACAGGTCGCTCGACATATGGCTACACCTTC. Its protein product is CASSQVVTGRSTYGYTF.

V gene TRBV7-6 combines with J gene TRBJ1-1, with 9 bases identical to TRBD1. Per germline, CDR1 SGHVS and CDR2 FNYEAQ. The CDR3 is 15 amino acids. The V and J ends lost 4 bases and 2 bases, in that order; junction bases with no gene match: 5. This CDR3 is CASSSSTGGNTEAFF. Here the CDR3 DNA reads TGTGCCAGCAGCTCGTCGACAGGGGGAAACACTGAAGCTTTCTTT. The complete variable domain, with remaining parts taken from reference TRBV7-6 and TRBJ1-1, reads GAGVSQSPRYKVTKRGQDVALRCDPISGHVSLYWYRQALGQGPEFLTYFNYEAQQDKSGLPNDRFSAERPEGSISTLTIQRTEQRDSAMYRCASSSSTGGNTEAFFGQGTRLTVV.

In DNA, the CDR3 is TGTGCCAGCAGCCGCGGACAGGGGGGCAATCAGCCCCAGCATTTT. This codes for CASSRGQGGNQPQHF. The chain carries TRBV5-6 and TRBJ1-5, with 10 nucleotides matching TRBD1. V shed 4 bases, J shed 2 bases, and the junction held 3 bases outside the gene matches. The CDR3 has 15 residues. Germline CDR1 SGHDT, CDR2 YYEEEE. Looking up the rest from reference TRBV5-6 and TRBJ1-5 gives the full variable domain: DAGVTQSPTHLIKTRGQQVTLRCSPKSGHDTVSWYQQALGQGPQFIFQYYEEEERQRGNFPDRFSGHQFPNYSSELNVNALLLGDSALYLCASSRGQGGNQPQHFGDGTRLSIL.

The chain is built from TRBV10-3 and TRBJ1-5; 9 nucleotides align to TRBD1. J lost 3 bases, V lost 2 bases, and 2 bases had no gene match. The germline V gene has CDR1 ENHRY and CDR2 SYGVKD. The CDR3 has 15 amino acids. The CDR3 is CAISETGGFNQPQHF. The CDR3 coding sequence is TGTGCCATCAGTGAGACAGGGGGCTTCAATCAGCCCCAGCATTTT.

V usage is TRBV6-5 and J usage is TRBJ1-2, with 7 nucleotides matching TRBD1. V lost 2 bases, J lost 6 bases, and 6 bases stayed unmatched. This CDR3 spans 14 amino acids. Germline V gene lookup returns CDR1 MNHEY and CDR2 SVGAGI. The CDR3 sequence is CASSYRQGWDGYTF. The DNA of the CDR3 is TGTGCCAGCAGTTACCGACAGGGTTGGGATGGCTACACCTTC.

V is TRBV4-2 and J is TRBJ2-7; 11 bases are a match to TRBD1. The length of the CDR3 is 16 residues. Germline V gene lookup returns CDR1 LGHNA and CDR2 YNFKEQ. Trimming cost V 4 bases and J 5 bases; bases outside gene matches: 10. The CDR3 DNA is TGTGCCAGCAGCCCAGCGGACAGGGGGCTCGGGAACGAGCAGTACTTC. Protein: CASSPADRGLGNEQYF.

This chain connects TRBV7-2 to TRBJ2-7, with 10 bases that match TRBD2. CDR1 and CDR2 from the germline V gene are SGHTA and FQGNSA. The V and J ends lost 3 bases and 6 bases, in that order; junction bases with no gene match: 11. This CDR3 comprises 16 residues. CDR3 nucleotide sequence: TGTGCCAGCAGCTTGAGGTCTAGCGGGGGATTAAGCGAGCAGTACTTC. Amino acid sequence: CASSLRSSGGLSEQYF.

This clone was detected only once. The chain combines TRBV29-1 with TRBJ1-1, with 7 nucleotides matching TRBD1. The CDR3 is 11 residues long. From germline, CDR1 is SQVTM and CDR2 ANQGSEA. J was trimmed by 8 bases and V by 6 bases; bases with no gene match: 6. The CDR3 DNA reads TGCAGCGTGGAACCGGGACAGGAAGCTTTCTTT. It codes for CSVEPGQEAFF.

The gene calls are TRBV7-9 and TRBJ2-7; 9 bases are a match to TRBD2. J gave up 6 bases and V 5 bases, and 5 bases lay outside the gene matches. Germline V lookup: CDR1 SEHNR, CDR2 FQNEAQ (reference sequence). The CDR3 has 13 amino acids. CDR3 in amino acids: CASSHSSGVEQYF. DNA for the CDR3: TGTGCCAGCAGCCATTCTAGCGGGGTCGAGCAGTACTTC.

J is TRBJ1-2 and V is TRBV5-4; possibly TRBD1 for D (5 bases). The germline V gene has CDR1 SGHNT and CDR2 YYREEE (reference sequence). The V gene lost 3 bases and the J gene lost 4 bases, with 10 bases spanning the gap. The CDR3 runs 13 residues. The CDR3 nucleotides are TGTGCCAGCAGCTCCCAGGGTTCCTATGGCTACACCTTC. It yields the protein CASSSQGSYGYTF.

The chain links TRBV6-2 or TRBV6-3 to TRBJ2-3, with 7 bases fitting TRBD2. Germline CDR1 is MNHEY and CDR2 is SVGEGT. Trimming took 6 bases from V and 4 from J; bases not matched to a gene: 7. The length of the CDR3 is 14 residues. In nucleotides, the CDR3 is TGTGCCAGCAGCCTGACTAGCCGTGCAGATACGCAGTATTTT. Its protein product is CASSLTSRADTQYF.

The chain employs TRBV18 and TRBJ2-1; D not resolved. V shed 3 bases and J shed 8 bases, with 23 bases lying between them. Germline CDR1 reads KGHSH; CDR2 reads LQKENI. CDR3 size: 17 residues. CDR3 coding DNA: TGTGCCAGCTCACCGACACAGATGGGTAACCCGACCCATGAGCAGTTCTTC. Its translation is CASSPTQMGNPTHEQFF.

V gene TRBV6-6 combines with J gene TRBJ1-3, with D perhaps TRBD1 (5 bases). V dropped 2 bases and J dropped 6 bases, with 11 bases sitting between them. The length of the CDR3 is 14 residues. Germline V gene lookup returns CDR1 MNHNY and CDR2 SVGAGI (reference sequence). This CDR3 is CASSYQGLENTIYF. DNA of the CDR3: TGTGCCAGCAGTTACCAGGGACTTGAAAACACCATATATTTT.